This passage covers 17 T cell receptor beta chains from one sample sequenced in a study of human T cells and chemical hapten exposure. Time point here: patch test 3, about 24 weeks after DPC sensitization. Treatment indicated: therapeutic diphenylcyclopropenone sensitization with weekly scalp DPC. TCRdb called the RACE reads again in MiXCR, with one record for every CDR3 protein. The sample includes about 200,000 distinct CDR3 sequences, approximately 26% of them seen just once. Sequenced material: whole blood, taken in connection with sensitization to the hapten diphenylcyclopropenone (DPC). The receptors stem from a woman aged 40 to 50 with alopecia areata. Some clones in this sample may be carry-over from other donors' samples.

The J gene is TRBJ1-2, the V gene TRBV5-1; TRBD1 aligns across 8 bases. The CDR3 has 15 amino acids. From germline, CDR1 is SGHRS and CDR2 YFSETQ. Trimming at V came to 4 bases and at J to 4 bases, leaving 9 bases not matched to a gene. The CDR3 bases are TGCGCCAGCAGCGGCGGACAGGGCCTTCTCTATGGCTACACCTTC. Its translation is CASSGGQGLLYGYTF. Variable domain in full (rest from reference TRBV5-1 and TRBJ1-2): KAGVTQTPRYLIKTRGQQVTLSCSPISGHRSVSWYQQTPGQGLQFLFEYFSETQRNKGNFPGRFSGRQFSNSRSEMNVSTLELGDSALYLCASSGGQGLLYGYTFGSGTRLTVV.

This clonotype was seen more than once but under ten times. J is TRBJ2-7 and V is TRBV7-2, with 7 bases that match TRBD1. The trim removed 4 bases at V and 3 bases at J, leaving 3 bases unmatched. Germline-derived CDR1 and CDR2 are SGHTA and FQGNSA. This CDR3 has 13 residues. The CDR3 sequence: CASSSRDSYEQYF. CDR3 bases: TGTGCCAGCAGCTCCCGGGACAGCTACGAGCAGTACTTC.

In its sample, this clonotype was seen a few times. V is TRBV18 and J is TRBJ1-5, with TRBD1 as a possible D gene (5 bases). Germline CDR1 reads KGHSH; CDR2 reads LQKENI. CDR3 length: 14 residues. Trimming took off 2 bases at V and 5 bases at J, with 10 bases between the two ends. The CDR3 coding sequence is TGTGCCAGCTCACCAGCGGCACAGGATCAGCCCCAGCATTTT. Protein: CASSPAAQDQPQHF.

This clonotype was seen ten or more times. The rearrangement uses TRBV7-2 and TRBJ2-7; maybe TRBD2 (6 bases). From germline, CDR1 is SGHTA and CDR2 FQGNSA. The CDR3 runs 15 residues. The germline V and J ends were trimmed by 0 bases and 3 bases, with 12 bases remaining between them. DNA for the CDR3: TGTGCCAGCAGCTTAGCTCGGACTACCTACTACGAGCAGTACTTC. Protein sequence: CASSLARTTYYEQYF. The full variable domain, in which reference TRBV7-2 and TRBJ2-7 provide the parts outside the CDR3, is GAGVSQSPSNKVTEKGKDVELRCDPISGHTALYWYRQSLGQGLEFLIYFQGNSAPDKSGLPSDRFSAERTGGSVSTLTIQRTQQEDSAVYLCASSLARTTYYEQYFGPGTRLTVT.

This clonotype was counted a few times. This rearrangement joins TRBV7-2 to TRBJ1-4; D gene ambiguous. The ends were cut back, 1 base at V and 1 base at J, with 4 bases in the middle. Germline CDR1 SGHTA, CDR2 FQGNSA. This CDR3 is built from 14 residues. The CDR3 spells CASSLGGTNEKLFF. CDR3 nucleotides: TGTGCCAGCAGCTTAGGGGGAACTAATGAAAAACTGTTTTTT.

This clonotype was observed a few times. V usage is TRBV5-1 and J usage is TRBJ2-5, with 9 bases lining up with TRBD1. The CDR3 totals 16 residues. The J segment lost 0 bases and the V segment lost 1 base, leaving 4 bases of the junction unmatched. Germline V gene sequence: CDR1 SGHRS, CDR2 YFSETQ. This CDR3 reads CASSLSGTGHQETQYF. CDR3 sequence (DNA): TGCGCCAGCAGCTTGTCCGGGACAGGGCACCAAGAGACCCAGTACTTC.

This sequence joins TRBV6-5 and TRBJ1-6; D gene ambiguous. Germline CDR1 and CDR2: MNHEY and SVGAGI. Between the trimmed V and J ends, which lost 0 bases and 7 bases, there was a span of 13 bases. The CDR3 length is 16 residues. CDR3 in amino acids: CASSYSRASTNSPLHF. The CDR3 DNA follows: TGTGCCAGCAGTTACTCGAGGGCCTCAACCAATTCACCCCTCCACTTT.

This clonotype was observed a few times. The chain combines TRBV19 with TRBJ2-6; D perhaps matches TRBD1 (5 bases). With 9 bases removed from V and 4 bases from J, the gap between germline ends came to 13 bases. In germline, CDR1 is LNHDA, CDR2 SQIVND (reference sequence). The CDR3 is 14 amino acids. The CDR3 DNA is TGTGCCAGCCGAAAGGGGCGAGGGGCCAACGTCCTGACTTTC. Translated, it gives CASRKGRGANVLTF.

This clonotype is termed medium-sized. The chain carries TRBV7-9 and TRBJ2-3, with 8 positions matching TRBD2. Looked up from germline, CDR1 is SEHNR and CDR2 is FQNEAQ (reference sequence). The CDR3 sequence is 14 residues long. J was trimmed by 6 bases and V by 5 bases; bases with no gene match: 7. CDR3 amino acids: CASSPSGSPDTQYF. The CDR3 coding sequence is TGTGCCAGCAGCCCCAGCGGGAGTCCGGATACGCAGTATTTT.

The chain is built from TRBV20-1 and TRBJ2-7; D is unresolved. From germline, CDR1 is DFQATT and CDR2 SNEGSKA (reference sequence). V dropped 0 bases and J dropped 5 bases, with 17 bases sitting between them. This CDR3 is built from 15 residues. The CDR3 DNA sequence: TGCAGTGCTAGAGATGGGCAGGAAGTCGGTGACGAGCAGTACTTC. Translated: CSARDGQEVGDEQYF.

A few counts support this clonotype. The chain is built from TRBV5-1 and TRBJ2-2; 8 nucleotides align to TRBD2. J was trimmed by 6 bases and V by 7 bases; bases with no gene match: 8. The CDR3 is 14 amino acids. From germline, CDR1 is SGHRS and CDR2 YFSETQ. The CDR3, as DNA: TGCGCCAGCGGTGTCGCGGGAGGAGCCGGGGAGCTGTTTTTT. Its translation is CASGVAGGAGELFF.

The table lists this clonotype with a few counts. The chain uses TRBV6-2 or TRBV6-3 and TRBJ2-7; a weak D match, TRBD2 (6 bases). The CDR3 runs to 14 residues. Germline-derived CDR1 and CDR2 are MNHEY and SVGEGT. The V and J ends lost 4 bases and 7 bases respectively, with 17 bases between them. CDR3 sequence reads: CASSWGGKTWEQYF. CDR3 DNA sequence: TGTGCCAGCAGTTGGGGCGGGAAGACATGGGAGCAGTACTTC.

J is TRBJ1-2 and V is TRBV7-8; D uncertain. The CDR3 consists of 14 residues. Germline CDR1 and CDR2: SGHVS and FQNEAQ. Trimming left V 2 bases short and J 4 bases short, with 11 bases between. The CDR3 DNA reads TGTGCCAGCAGCTTATTCGCCGCAAGCTATGGCTACACCTTC. This sequence encodes CASSLFAASYGYTF.

The rearrangement links TRBV7-2 to TRBJ2-5; D unresolved. Trimming stripped 1 base from V and 4 bases from J, with 7 bases between. The germline V gene encodes CDR1 SGHTA and CDR2 FQGNSA. The CDR3 covers 13 residues. Here the CDR3 DNA reads TGTGCCAGCAGCTTAGAGCCGCGAGAGACCCAGTACTTC. This sequence encodes CASSLEPRETQYF.

The J gene is TRBJ1-5, the V gene TRBV20-1, with D possibly TRBD1 on 6 matching bases. Trimming removed 4 bases at V and 5 bases at J, with 9 bases between. From germline, CDR1 is DFQATT and CDR2 SNEGSKA (reference sequence). This CDR3 contains 12 residues. CDR3 bases: TGCAGTGCTACCCCAGGGGATCAGCCCCAGCATTTT. Protein sequence: CSATPGDQPQHF.

This clonotype came up a few times. The CDR3 protein is CASSFRLAGVGTDTQYF. In DNA, the CDR3 is TGTGCCAGCAGCTTCAGACTAGCGGGAGTGGGCACAGATACGCAGTATTTT. The chain combines TRBV7-2 with TRBJ2-3, with 12 bases lining up with TRBD2. After removal of 3 bases from V and 1 base from J, the junction contained 5 bases not matched to a gene. The CDR3 spans 17 residues. The germline gives CDR1 SGHTA, CDR2 FQGNSA.

The chain joins TRBV20-1 to TRBJ2-7, with 9 bases that match TRBD2. This CDR3 is built from 16 residues. Germline CDR1 reads DFQATT; CDR2 reads SNEGSKA (reference sequence). V lost 3 bases, J lost 1 base, and 10 bases stayed unmatched. CDR3 in DNA: TGCAGTGCTAGTCAGCTGTCTAGCGGGAAATCCTACGAGCAGTACTTC. It specifies CSASQLSSGKSYEQYF.